This entry describes one T cell receptor (beta chain). Its antigen is undetermined. Researchers ran the PCR with 60 Vbeta and 13 Jbeta primers. Clones were sequenced by immunoSEQ multiplex PCR, and TCRdb holds only the in-frame ones, with some missing. The data contain 90,000 to 100,000 clones, roughly two thirds of them seen just once; the ten biggest clones take up 0.95% to 1.5%. This record comes from a study of cytomegalovirus exposure and HLA in healthy donors. Study-wide results and limits: Data from an earlier analysis indicated that most TCR beta V segments were productive either about 87% or about 30% of the time.

Germline V gives CDR1 SEHNR, CDR2 FQNEAQ (reference sequence). V lost 6 bases, J lost 9 bases, and 15 bases lay in between. The CDR3 sequence is 14 residues long. This sequence originates from a female donor in good health and CMV-seronegative. The chain uses TRBV7-9 and TRBJ1-6; maybe TRBD1 (6 bases). The material sequenced was PBMCs. The CDR3 nucleotides read TGTGCCAGCAGTACCGGGACACAACCTTCACCCCTCCACTTT. It translates to CASSTGTQPSPLHF. The variable domain in full, with the rest retrieved from reference TRBV7-9 and TRBJ1-6, is DTGVSQNPRHKITKRGQNVTFRCDPISEHNRLYWYRQTLGQGPEFLTYFQNEAQLEKSRLLSDRFSAERPKGSFSTLEIQRTEQGDSAMYLCASSTGTQPSPLHFGNGTRLTVT.